A single sample gave rise to the 26 T cell receptor beta chains below, sequenced in a study of T cells in Graves' hyperthyroidism and ophthalmopathy. Regions amplified from RNA transcripts were the TCR beta CDR3 regions. HTBI primers drove first-round RT-PCR of the TCR CDR3. TCRdb itself ran the multiplex PCR reads through MiXCR, one entry per CDR3 protein. The repertoire has almost 600,000 distinct CDR3 sequences, about 45% of them found once; the top ten carry around 7.7%. The sample was peripheral blood or thyroid tissue (not recorded which). These receptors were obtained from a woman aged 18-30 years with Graves' hyperthyroidism.

This clonotype was seen many times. This sequence joins TRBV7-9 and TRBJ2-2; TRBD2 matches 7 bases. Germline V gives CDR1 SEHNR, CDR2 FQNEAQ (reference sequence). The CDR3 loop spans 14 amino acids. The trim removed 3 bases at V and 6 bases at J, leaving 4 bases unmatched. For the CDR3, the DNA is TGTGCCAGCAGCTTGAGGACTAGGCCCGGGGAGCTGTTTTTT. It specifies CASSLRTRPGELFF.

This clonotype was recorded many times. The chain uses TRBV13 and TRBJ2-5, with a weak D call TRBD1 (7 bases). Germline V CDR1 and CDR2: PRHDT, FYEKMQ (reference sequence). The CDR3 contains 14 residues. Trimming took off 6 bases at V and 3 bases at J, with 14 bases between the two ends. Written as DNA, the CDR3 is TGTGCCAGCAGATCCACAGGGGAGGAAGAGACCCAGTACTTC. Protein product: CASRSTGEEETQYF.

As to this clonotype: Being one base from a much bigger clone, this may be a read error. The DNA for the CDR3 is TGTGCCAGCACCCTTAAGCCTTCGGCTGGGGCCAACGCCCTGACTTTC. Its translation: CASTLKPSAGANALTF. The chain has TRBV7-6 and TRBJ2-6, with a weak D call TRBD1 (5 bases). Per the germline V gene, CDR1 is SGHVS and CDR2 is FNYEAQ. The CDR3 is 16 residues long.

This rearrangement joins TRBV7-9 to TRBJ2-7; D is ambiguous. Germline V lookup: CDR1 SEHNR, CDR2 FQNEAQ (reference sequence). Trimming stripped 6 bases from V and 4 bases from J, with 16 bases between. CDR3 length: 14 amino acids. The CDR3 region is CASSVTSPDYEQYF. The CDR3 DNA is TGTGCCAGCAGTGTAACGAGCCCTGATTACGAGCAGTACTTC.

As DNA, the CDR3 is TGTGCCAGCAGCCATTGGACAGTCTCTGGAAACACCATATATTTT. It yields the protein CASSHWTVSGNTIYF. The rearrangement uses TRBV3-1 and TRBJ1-3; TRBD1 might be the D (6 bases). The CDR3 totals 15 residues. CDR1 and CDR2 from the germline V gene are LGHDT and YNNKEL (reference sequence). With 3 bases removed from V and 0 bases from J, the gap between germline ends came to 9 bases.

This clonotype was found a few times. The V and J genes are TRBV28 and TRBJ2-2; D possibly corresponds to TRBD2 (5 bases). Germline CDR1 and CDR2: MDHEN and SYDVKM. The length of the CDR3 is 11 residues. V lost 7 bases to trimming and J lost 7 bases, with 7 bases between them. CDR3 region: CASTEGGELFF. CDR3 DNA: TGTGCCAGCACCGAGGGCGGGGAGCTGTTTTTT.

Many counts were recorded for this clonotype. The chain is built from TRBV7-3 and TRBJ2-5, with 14 bases matching TRBD2. From germline, CDR1 is SGHTA and CDR2 FQGTGA. The CDR3 extends over 15 amino acids. The V and J ends lost 5 bases and 4 bases, in that order; junction bases with no gene match: 3. CDR3 sequence (DNA): TGTGCCAGCAGCCCAGGGACTAGCGGGAGAGAGACCCAGTACTTC. Its translation: CASSPGTSGRETQYF.

Many counts were recorded for this clonotype. The chain joins TRBV5-1 to TRBJ1-1; TRBD1 is a possible D gene (6 bases). CDR1 SGHRS and CDR2 YFSETQ come from the germline V gene. The CDR3 covers 15 residues. The V end was cut by 0 bases, the J end by 6 bases, with 15 bases between. The CDR3 DNA is TGCGCCAGCAGCTTGGACAGGGTCGGGATCCCTGAAGCTTTCTTT. It specifies CASSLDRVGIPEAFF.

V is TRBV29-1 and J is TRBJ2-7, with a weak D call TRBD1 (5 bases). CDR1 is SQVTM and CDR2 is ANQGSEA in the germline V gene. V was clipped by 0 bases and J by 6 bases, with 9 bases between them. The CDR3 length is 12 residues. Written as DNA, the CDR3 is TGCAGCGTTGAAGATCTAGGGGCCGAGCAGTACTTC. It translates to CSVEDLGAEQYF.

The chain uses TRBV12-5 and TRBJ2-5; 7 bases align to TRBD1. With 7 bases clipped from V and 9 bases from J, the junction kept 11 bases outside the gene matches. The germline CDR1 and CDR2 sequences are LGHNT and FRNRAP. The CDR3 has 13 residues. The CDR3 loop reads CASVGQVDQPQYF. CDR3 DNA: TGTGCTAGTGTCGGACAGGTAGATCAGCCCCAGTACTTC.

The chain recombines TRBV24-1 with TRBJ2-3, with D possibly matching TRBD2 (7 bases). The V end lost 5 bases, the J end lost 6 bases, and 20 bases lay between the germline ends. CDR1 and CDR2 from the germline V gene are KGHDR and SFDVKD. This CDR3 region has 16 residues. CDR3 nucleotides: TGTGCCACCAGTGGGGCGAGGGAGGGGGAAACTGATACGCAGTATTTT. This sequence encodes CATSGAREGETDTQYF.

This clonotype was observed at least ten times. The chain joins TRBV2 to TRBJ1-1; 8 positions match TRBD1. Per germline, CDR1 SNHLY and CDR2 FYNNEI. This CDR3 is 14 amino acids long. Trimming at V came to 3 bases and at J to 5 bases, leaving 5 bases not matched to a gene. The CDR3 nucleotides are TGTGCCAGCAGTGAGGACAGGGTTTGGACTGAAGCTTTCTTT. This encodes CASSEDRVWTEAFF.

This chain links TRBV7-2 with TRBJ2-7; TRBD2 agrees at 15 bases. V gave up 4 bases and J gave up 6 bases; unmatched junction bases: 10. Germline values: CDR1 SGHTA, CDR2 FQGNSA. The CDR3 spans 17 residues. CDR3 bases: TGTGCCAGCAGCTCGTTGACCGGACTAGCGGGAGGGAGCGAGCAGTACTTC. It is translated as CASSSLTGLAGGSEQYF.

The V call is TRBV15, the J call TRBJ1-3; perhaps TRBD1 as D (6 bases). V was clipped by 4 bases and J by 0 bases, with 13 bases between them. Germline loops: CDR1 LNHNV, CDR2 YYDKDF (reference sequence). The CDR3 spans 16 residues. CDR3 nucleotides: TGTGCCACCAGCATAAGACAGGCGCTCTCTGGAAACACCATATATTTT. Translated, it gives CATSIRQALSGNTIYF.

This clonotype was seen many times. The gene calls are TRBV12-3 or TRBV12-4 and TRBJ1-1, with D hard to call. The ends were cut back, 7 bases at V and 0 bases at J, with 9 bases in the middle. The CDR3 runs to 13 residues. The CDR3 bases are TGTGCCAGCACCTGGACGGTGAACACTGAAGCTTTCTTT. This translates into CASTWTVNTEAFF.

The table lists this clonotype with many counts. The chain has TRBV20-1 and TRBJ1-5; no reliable D call. The CDR3 covers 13 residues. V gave up 2 bases and J gave up 3 bases, with 8 bases separating them. Germline V gene lookup returns CDR1 DFQATT and CDR2 SNEGSKA (reference sequence). The CDR3 reads CSARSTINQPQHF. CDR3 DNA sequence: TGCAGTGCTAGATCCACGATCAATCAGCCCCAGCATTTT.

This chain links TRBV13 with TRBJ1-3, with D unclear. Germline V lookup: CDR1 PRHDT, CDR2 FYEKMQ (reference sequence). The CDR3 loop spans 15 amino acids. The ends were cut back, 0 bases at V and 2 bases at J, with 8 bases in the middle. CDR3 in amino acids: CASSLGLNTGNTIYF. The CDR3 bases are TGTGCCAGCAGCTTAGGACTGAACACTGGAAACACCATATATTTT.

Concerning this clonotype: Given a much more abundant clone one base away, this may be a read error. V usage is TRBV6-5 and J usage is TRBJ1-4; D is perhaps TRBD1 (5 bases). Germline-derived CDR1 and CDR2 are MNHEY and SVGAGI. The CDR3 has 15 residues. In DNA form, the CDR3 reads TGTGCCAGCAGCCTATCCCAGGGTACTAATGAAAGACTGTTTTTT. Translating gives CASSLSQGTNERLFF.

This clonotype was seen ten or more times. The chain employs TRBV2 and TRBJ1-5, with D possibly matching TRBD1 (5 bases). V lost 6 bases and J 5 bases, leaving 8 bases between the germline ends. CDR3 size: 12 residues. The germline CDR1 and CDR2 sequences are SNHLY and FYNNEI. The CDR3 region is CASRGGYQPQHF. DNA of the CDR3: TGTGCCAGCAGGGGGGGTTATCAGCCCCAGCATTTT.

This chain uses TRBV9 with TRBJ2-7; TRBD1 aligns across 12 bases. V lost 4 bases to trimming and J lost 6 bases; unmatched junction nucleotides: 8. This CDR3 is built from 15 residues. Germline V gene data show CDR1 as SGDLS and CDR2 as YYNGEE. The CDR3 reads CASSTRDRGHIEQYF. The CDR3 DNA sequence: TGTGCCAGCAGCACCCGGGACAGGGGGCATATCGAGCAGTACTTC.

The chain is built from TRBV2 and TRBJ2-5; 9 positions agree with TRBD2. CDR3 length equals 16 residues. Germline V gene sequence: CDR1 SNHLY, CDR2 FYNNEI. With V trimmed by 7 bases and J by 5 bases, 14 bases remained unmatched. In DNA form, the CDR3 reads TGTGCCAGCATTAGGGGGGCTAGCGGGGCCAATGAGACCCAGTACTTC. This encodes CASIRGASGANETQYF.

The chain recombines TRBV19 with TRBJ1-1; no clear D gene. Germline V gene sequence: CDR1 LNHDA, CDR2 SQIVND (reference sequence). The length of the CDR3 is 13 residues. Trimming stripped 5 bases from V and 1 base from J, with 8 bases between. CDR3 in amino acids: CASSRRENTEAFF. The CDR3 DNA is TGTGCCAGTAGTCGGAGAGAGAACACTGAAGCTTTCTTT.

J is TRBJ1-3 and V is TRBV20-1, with 7 bases fitting TRBD1. In germline, CDR1 is DFQATT, CDR2 SNEGSKA (reference sequence). V trimming: 1 base; J trimming: 0 bases; junction bases outside the gene matches: 18. The CDR3 is 20 amino acids. The CDR3 nucleotides are TGCAGTGCTAGAGTCCGGGACAGCAGTCTACTTCCGAGCTCTGGAAACACCATATATTTT. Its translation is CSARVRDSSLLPSSGNTIYF.

In this sample, this clonotype turned up many times. The rearrangement links TRBV20-1 to TRBJ1-2, with D unresolved. The CDR3 loop spans 14 amino acids. Between the trimmed V and J ends, which lost 6 bases and 0 bases, there was a span of 14 bases. Germline CDR1 and CDR2: DFQATT and SNEGSKA (reference sequence). CDR3 residues: CSALGGSSNYGYTF. CDR3 nucleotide sequence: TGCAGTGCGTTAGGCGGCAGTTCTAACTATGGCTACACCTTC.

This clonotype was recorded at least ten times. The chain links TRBV11-2 to TRBJ1-2; TRBD1 agrees at 7 bases. This CDR3 has 14 residues. Losses at the gene ends were 0 bases for V and 7 bases for J; bases not matched to a gene: 5. Germline CDR1 is SGHAT and CDR2 is FQNNGV. DNA for the CDR3: TGTGCCAGCAGCTTAGATCGGGCAGGGGGTGGCTACACCTTC. This codes for CASSLDRAGGGYTF.

The genes are TRBV6-5 and TRBJ2-7, with D unresolved. V dropped 0 bases and J dropped 3 bases, with 12 bases sitting between them. This CDR3 region has 15 residues. Germline V gene sequence: CDR1 MNHEY, CDR2 SVGAGI. This CDR3 reads CASSYSLAKYYEQYF. As DNA, the CDR3 is TGTGCCAGCAGTTACTCTTTAGCTAAATACTACGAGCAGTACTTC.